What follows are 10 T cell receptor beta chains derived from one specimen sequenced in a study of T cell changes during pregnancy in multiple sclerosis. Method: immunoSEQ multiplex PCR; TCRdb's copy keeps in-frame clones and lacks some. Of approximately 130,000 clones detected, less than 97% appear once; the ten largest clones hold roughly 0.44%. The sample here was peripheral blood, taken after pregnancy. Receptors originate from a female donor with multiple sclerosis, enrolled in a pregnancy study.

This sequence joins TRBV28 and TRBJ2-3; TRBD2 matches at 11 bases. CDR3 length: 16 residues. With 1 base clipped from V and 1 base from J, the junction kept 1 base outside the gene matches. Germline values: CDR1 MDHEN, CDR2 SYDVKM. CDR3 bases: TGTGCCAGCAGTTTATTGACTAGCGGGGGCACAGATACGCAGTATTTT. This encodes CASSLLTSGGTDTQYF.

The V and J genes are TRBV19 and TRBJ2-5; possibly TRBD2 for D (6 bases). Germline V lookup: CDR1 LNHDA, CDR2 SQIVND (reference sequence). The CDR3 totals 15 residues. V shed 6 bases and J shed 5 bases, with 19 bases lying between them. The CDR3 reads CASSLPTGGTETQYF. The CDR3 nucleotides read TGTGCCAGTAGCCTCCCGACTGGGGGGACGGAGACCCAGTACTTC.

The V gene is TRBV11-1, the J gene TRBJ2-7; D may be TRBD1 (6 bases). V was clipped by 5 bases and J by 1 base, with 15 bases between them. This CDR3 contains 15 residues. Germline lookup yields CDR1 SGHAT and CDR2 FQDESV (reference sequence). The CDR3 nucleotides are TGTGCCAGCAGCATAGAGGCAGGACAGTCCTACGAGCAGTACTTC. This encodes CASSIEAGQSYEQYF.

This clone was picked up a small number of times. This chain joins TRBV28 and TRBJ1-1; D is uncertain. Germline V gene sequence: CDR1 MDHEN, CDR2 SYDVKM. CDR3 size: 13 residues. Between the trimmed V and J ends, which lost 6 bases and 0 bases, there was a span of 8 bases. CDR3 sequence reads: CASRIQLNTEAFF. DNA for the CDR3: TGTGCCAGCAGGATCCAGTTGAACACTGAAGCTTTCTTT.

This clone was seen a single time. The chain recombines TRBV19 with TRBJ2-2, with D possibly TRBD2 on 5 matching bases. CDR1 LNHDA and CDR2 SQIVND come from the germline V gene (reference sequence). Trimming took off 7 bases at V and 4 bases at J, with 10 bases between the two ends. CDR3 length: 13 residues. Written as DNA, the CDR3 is TGTGCCAGTACCATAGGAGGCACCGGGGAGCTGTTTTTT. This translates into CASTIGGTGELFF.

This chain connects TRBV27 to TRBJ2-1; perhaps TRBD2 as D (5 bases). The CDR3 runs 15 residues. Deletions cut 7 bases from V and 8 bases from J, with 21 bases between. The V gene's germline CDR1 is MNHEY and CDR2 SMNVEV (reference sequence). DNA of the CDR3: TGTGCCAGCAACCTCCGGGGTTACCCTGGCGATGAGCAGTTCTTC. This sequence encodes CASNLRGYPGDEQFF.

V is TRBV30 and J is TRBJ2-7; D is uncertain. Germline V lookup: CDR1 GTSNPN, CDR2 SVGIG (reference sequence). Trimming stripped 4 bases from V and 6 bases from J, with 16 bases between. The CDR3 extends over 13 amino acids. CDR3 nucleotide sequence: TGTGCCTGGACCTCACTTTATAACGGCGAGCAGTACTTC. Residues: CAWTSLYNGEQYF.

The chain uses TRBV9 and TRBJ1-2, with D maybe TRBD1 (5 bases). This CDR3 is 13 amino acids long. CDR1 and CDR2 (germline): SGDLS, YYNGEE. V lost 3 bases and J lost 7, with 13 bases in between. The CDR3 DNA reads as TGTGCCAGCAGCGGGACACCTACGGGTGGCTACACCTTC. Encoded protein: CASSGTPTGGYTF.

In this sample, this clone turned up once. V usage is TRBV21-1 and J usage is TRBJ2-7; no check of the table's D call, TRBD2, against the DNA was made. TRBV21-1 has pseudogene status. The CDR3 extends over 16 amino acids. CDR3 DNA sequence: TGTGCCAGCAGCAAAGTCGGGGGGCCCCTCTCCTACGAGCAGTACTTC. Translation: CASSKVGGPLSYEQYF.

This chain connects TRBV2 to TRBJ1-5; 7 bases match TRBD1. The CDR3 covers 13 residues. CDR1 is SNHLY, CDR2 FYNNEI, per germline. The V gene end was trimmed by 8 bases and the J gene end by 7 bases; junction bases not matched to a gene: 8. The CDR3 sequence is CASGDSGRQPQHF. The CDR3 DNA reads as TGTGCCAGCGGGGACAGCGGGAGGCAGCCCCAGCATTTT.